The rows below give T cell receptor beta chains drawn from one sample of a study of CD8 T cells in Susac syndrome. MiXCR, run by TCRdb on the immunoSEQ multiplex PCR reads, gives a single entry per CDR3 protein. The sample contains about 210,000 distinct CDR3 sequences, 80% to 95% of which appear only once. The specimen sequenced was CD4+ T cells from PBMCs. Receptor source: a human donor in good health. CDR3s include the opening cysteine and the closing phenylalanine or tryptophan. D genes are given only for firm matches. Some rows mark clone size as missing; the rest say once, few, many or name a class of expanded clone.

j_call: TRBJ2-1
clone_size: .
v_call: TRBV7-3
d_call: .
cdr3_aa: CASSLGRSGGSSYNEQFF
cdr3_nt: TGTGCCAGCAGCTTAGGCCGCTCAGGGGGGAGCTCCTACAATGAGCAGTTCTTC

j_call: TRBJ2-3
clone_size: .
v_call: TRBV28
d_call: .
cdr3_aa: CASRVPTTDTQYF
cdr3_nt: TGTGCCAGCCGGGTTCCAACGACAGATACGCAGTATTTT

j_call: TRBJ1-5
clone_size: .
v_call: TRBV7-2
d_call: .
cdr3_aa: CASSLDDQPQHF
cdr3_nt: TGTGCCAGCAGCTTAGATGATCAGCCCCAGCATTTT

j_call: TRBJ2-7
clone_size: once
v_call: TRBV7-2
d_call: .
cdr3_aa: CASSFAGPAYEQYF
cdr3_nt: TGTGCCAGCAGCTTCGCAGGTCCAGCCTACGAGCAGTACTTC

j_call: TRBJ1-1
clone_size: .
v_call: TRBV2
d_call: .
cdr3_aa: CASTARNTEAFF
cdr3_nt: TGTGCCAGCACGGCGAGAAACACTGAAGCTTTCTTT

j_call: TRBJ2-2
clone_size: .
v_call: TRBV29-1
d_call: TRBD1
cdr3_aa: CSGSFGTGVTGELFF
cdr3_nt: TGCAGCGGATCCTTCGGGACAGGGGTGACCGGGGAGCTGTTTTTT

j_call: TRBJ2-2
clone_size: .
v_call: TRBV4-3
d_call: TRBD1
cdr3_aa: CASRWTGSVGELFF
cdr3_nt: TGCGCCAGCAGGTGGACAGGGAGTGTCGGGGAGCTGTTTTTT

j_call: TRBJ1-4
clone_size: .
v_call: TRBV6-6
d_call: TRBD1
cdr3_aa: CASSRQGSEILGKLFF
cdr3_nt: TGTGCCAGCAGTAGACAGGGGAGCGAGATCTTGGGAAAACTGTTTTTT

j_call: TRBJ2-2
clone_size: .
v_call: TRBV5-6
d_call: TRBD1
cdr3_aa: CASRIEMGQGKGGELFF
cdr3_nt: TGTGCCAGCAGGATTGAAATGGGACAGGGAAAGGGCGGGGAGCTGTTTTTT

j_call: TRBJ2-6
clone_size: .
v_call: TRBV19
d_call: .
cdr3_aa: CASSIFRTSGANVLTF
cdr3_nt: TGTGCCAGTAGTATATTTAGAACCTCTGGGGCCAACGTCCTGACTTTC

j_call: TRBJ2-6
clone_size: .
v_call: TRBV19
d_call: .
cdr3_aa: CASSTGRVLSGANVLTF
cdr3_nt: TGTGCCAGTAGTACGGGACGGGTGCTCTCTGGGGCCAACGTCCTGACTTTC

j_call: TRBJ1-1
clone_size: .
v_call: TRBV28
d_call: .
cdr3_aa: CILWGSTGEAFF
cdr3_nt: TGTATCTTATGGGGCTCGACAGGTGAAGCTTTCTTT

j_call: TRBJ2-6
clone_size: .
v_call: TRBV9
d_call: .
cdr3_aa: CASSAGGPSGANVLTF
cdr3_nt: TGTGCCAGCAGCGCAGGCGGTCCCTCTGGGGCCAACGTCCTGACTTTC

j_call: TRBJ2-1
clone_size: .
v_call: TRBV4-2
d_call: TRBD1
cdr3_aa: CASSGTGSDNEQFF
cdr3_nt: TGTGCCAGCAGCGGGACAGGGAGCGACAATGAGCAGTTCTTC

j_call: TRBJ2-1
clone_size: .
v_call: TRBV6-6
d_call: TRBD2
cdr3_aa: CASSLTSGGASNEQFF
cdr3_nt: TGTGCCAGCAGTCTGACTAGCGGGGGGGCCTCCAACGAGCAGTTCTTC

j_call: TRBJ1-1
clone_size: .
v_call: TRBV7-3
d_call: TRBD1
cdr3_aa: CASSLRLGGGSLNTEAFF
cdr3_nt: TGTGCCAGCAGCTTAAGATTAGGGGGCGGTTCTTTGAACACTGAAGCTTTCTTT

j_call: TRBJ1-1
clone_size: once
v_call: TRBV5-1
d_call: .
cdr3_aa: CASSLRSGAAEAFF
cdr3_nt: TGCGCCAGCAGCTTGAGGTCGGGGGCCGCTGAAGCTTTCTTT

j_call: TRBJ1-1
clone_size: .
v_call: TRBV7-8
d_call: .
cdr3_aa: CASSSQIGTEAFF
cdr3_nt: TGTGCCAGCAGCTCCCAGATAGGCACTGAAGCTTTCTTT

j_call: TRBJ1-5
clone_size: .
v_call: TRBV29-1
d_call: .
cdr3_aa: CSVRGTGNQPQHF
cdr3_nt: TGCAGCGTTCGAGGGACGGGCAATCAGCCCCAGCATTTT

j_call: TRBJ2-1
clone_size: .
v_call: TRBV10-3
d_call: .
cdr3_aa: CAISESPGGQSEQFF
cdr3_nt: TGTGCCATCAGTGAGTCGCCGGGGGGCCAGAGTGAGCAGTTCTTC

j_call: TRBJ2-2
clone_size: .
v_call: TRBV29-1
d_call: TRBD1
cdr3_aa: CSVADPRGPNTGELFF
cdr3_nt: TGCAGCGTTGCGGACCCTAGGGGGCCGAACACCGGGGAGCTGTTTTTT

j_call: TRBJ1-2
clone_size: .
v_call: TRBV30
d_call: .
cdr3_aa: CAWSVRGNYGYTF
cdr3_nt: TGTGCCTGGAGTGTCAGGGGCAACTATGGCTACACCTTC

j_call: TRBJ2-2
clone_size: .
v_call: TRBV15
d_call: .
cdr3_aa: CATSRDWVTGELFF
cdr3_nt: TGTGCCACCAGCAGAGATTGGGTCACCGGGGAGCTGTTTTTT

j_call: TRBJ2-1
clone_size: .
v_call: TRBV6-5
d_call: .
cdr3_aa: CASSPSWGGGNEQFF
cdr3_nt: TGTGCCAGCAGTCCCAGCTGGGGAGGCGGCAATGAGCAGTTCTTC

j_call: TRBJ2-1
clone_size: .
v_call: TRBV20-1
d_call: .
cdr3_aa: CSASRSLNEQFF
cdr3_nt: TGCAGTGCTAGTCGAAGTCTCAATGAGCAGTTCTTC

j_call: TRBJ2-5
clone_size: .
v_call: TRBV7-6
d_call: .
cdr3_aa: CASSFSLVETQYF
cdr3_nt: TGTGCCAGCAGCTTTAGCCTGGTGGAGACCCAGTACTTC

j_call: TRBJ1-2
clone_size: once
v_call: TRBV4-1
d_call: .
cdr3_aa: CASSQDTPAAGYTF
cdr3_nt: TGCGCCAGCAGCCAAGATACTCCCGCAGCTGGCTACACCTTC

j_call: TRBJ2-7
clone_size: .
v_call: TRBV15
d_call: .
cdr3_aa: CATKQYAGNYEQYF
cdr3_nt: TGTGCCACCAAACAGTACGCAGGGAACTACGAGCAGTACTTC

j_call: TRBJ1-2
clone_size: .
v_call: TRBV5-1
d_call: .
cdr3_aa: CASSPNEAGGYTF
cdr3_nt: TGCGCCAGCAGCCCAAATGAGGCTGGGGGCTACACCTTC

j_call: TRBJ1-6
clone_size: once
v_call: TRBV12-5
d_call: .
cdr3_aa: CASGSPPGDNSPLHF
cdr3_nt: TGTGCTAGTGGTTCGCCACCGGGCGATAATTCACCCCTCCACTTT